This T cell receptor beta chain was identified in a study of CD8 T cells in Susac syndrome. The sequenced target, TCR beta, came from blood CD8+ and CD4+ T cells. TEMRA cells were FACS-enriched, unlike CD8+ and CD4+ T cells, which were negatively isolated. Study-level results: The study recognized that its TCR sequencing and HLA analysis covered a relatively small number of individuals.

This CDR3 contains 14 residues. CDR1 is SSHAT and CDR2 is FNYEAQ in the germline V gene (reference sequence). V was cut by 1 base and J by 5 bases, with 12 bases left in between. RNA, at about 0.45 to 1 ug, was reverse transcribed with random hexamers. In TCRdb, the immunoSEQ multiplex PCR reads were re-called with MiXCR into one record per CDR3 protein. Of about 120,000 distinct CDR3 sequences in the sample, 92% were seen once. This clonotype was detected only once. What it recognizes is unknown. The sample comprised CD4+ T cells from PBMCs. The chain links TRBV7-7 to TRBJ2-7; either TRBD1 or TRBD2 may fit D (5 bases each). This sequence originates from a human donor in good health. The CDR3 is CASSLGGGVDEQYF. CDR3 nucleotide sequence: TGTGCCAGCAGCTTAGGTGGGGGTGTCGACGAGCAGTACTTC.